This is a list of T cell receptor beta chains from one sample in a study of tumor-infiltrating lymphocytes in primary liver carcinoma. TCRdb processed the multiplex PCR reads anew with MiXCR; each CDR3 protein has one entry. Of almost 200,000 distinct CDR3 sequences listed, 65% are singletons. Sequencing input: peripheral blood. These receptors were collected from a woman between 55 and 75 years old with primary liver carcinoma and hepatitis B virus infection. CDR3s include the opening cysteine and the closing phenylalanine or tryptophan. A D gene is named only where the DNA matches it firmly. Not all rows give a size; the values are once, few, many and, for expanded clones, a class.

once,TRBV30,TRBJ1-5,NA,TGTGCCTGGAGGACTGACGGGGTTAGCAATCAGCCCCAGCATTTT,CAWRTDGVSNQPQHF
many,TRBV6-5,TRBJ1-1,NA,TGTGCCAGCAGTTCGCTGACAGCGAACACTGAAGCTTTCTTT,CASSSLTANTEAFF
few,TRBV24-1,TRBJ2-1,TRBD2,TGTGCCACCAGTGACCCGGGACTAGCGGGAGGGAATGAGCAGTTCTTC,CATSDPGLAGGNEQFF
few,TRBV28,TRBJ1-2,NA,TGTGCCAGCAGTCCGAGGACACCTCGGGGGTATGGCTACACCTTC,CASSPRTPRGYGYTF
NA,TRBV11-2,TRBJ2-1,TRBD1,TGTGCCAGCAGCTTACATTGGATTGGGACAGGTGTCTTC,CASSLHWIGTGVF
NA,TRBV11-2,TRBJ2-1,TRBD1,TGTGCCAGCAGTCGGACAGGGGTGCATAAGCAGTTCTTC,CASSRTGVHKQFF
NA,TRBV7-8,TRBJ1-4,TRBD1,TGTGCCAGCAGCTGGGACAGAAGGAGGGGGGGTGAAAAACTGTTTTTT,CASSWDRRRGGEKLFF
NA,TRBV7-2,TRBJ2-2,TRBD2,TGTGCCAGCAGCTTAGTGGCTAGCGGGAGCCCCAGCGGCGGGGAGCTGTTTTTT,CASSLVASGSPSGGELFF
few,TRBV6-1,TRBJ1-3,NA,TGTGCCAGCAGTGAAGCCCATGGCGGGAGCTCTGGAAACACCATATATTTT,CASSEAHGGSSGNTIYF
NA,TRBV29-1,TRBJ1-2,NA,TGCAGCGTTGGGCAGGGCTGGGGCATGGGCCATGGCTACACCTTC,CSVGQGWGMGHGYTF
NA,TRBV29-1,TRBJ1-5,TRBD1,TGCAGCGAAAGGGGACAGGGCAATCAGCCTCCGCATTTT,CSERGQGNQPPHF
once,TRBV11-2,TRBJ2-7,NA,TGTGCCAGTAGCATAGAGCCGGGGGCCGAGCAGTACTTC,CASSIEPGAEQYF
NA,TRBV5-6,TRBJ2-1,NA,TGTGCCAGCAGCTTGGCCCTGGTACAAAGCTCCTACAATGAGCAGTTCTTC,CASSLALVQSSYNEQFF
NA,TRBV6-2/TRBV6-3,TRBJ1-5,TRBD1,TGTGCCGGCAGGACACTCAGACAGGGGAGAAATCAGCCCCAGCATTTT,CAGRTLRQGRNQPQHF
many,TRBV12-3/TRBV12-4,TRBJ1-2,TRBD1,TGTGCCAGCAGTCCTCCCCGGACAGGGCTCGGCTACACCTTC,CASSPPRTGLGYTF
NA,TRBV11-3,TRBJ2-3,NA,TGTGGCAGCAGCTTAAGGACAACCACAAATACGCAGTATTTT,CGSSLRTTTNTQYF
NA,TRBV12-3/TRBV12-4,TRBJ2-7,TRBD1,TGCGCCAGCAGTGCCGGGACAGGGAGTCCCCACGAGCAGTACTTC,CASSAGTGSPHEQYF
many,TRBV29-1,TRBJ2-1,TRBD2,TGCAGCGTTGAGCTGGGCGGGAGTAATAATGAGCAGTTCTTC,CSVELGGSNNEQFF
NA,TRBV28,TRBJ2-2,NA,TGTGCCAGCAGTTTAGGGCAGGCCCAGAGGGGCGGGGAGCTGTTTTTT,CASSLGQAQRGGELFF
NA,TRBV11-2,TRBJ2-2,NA,TGTGCCAGCAGGTTAGGTCTAGTGGGAATCACCGGGGAGCTGTTTTTT,CASRLGLVGITGELFF
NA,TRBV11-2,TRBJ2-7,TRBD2,TGTGCCAGCAGCGCCATTTTCCGACTAGCGGGAGGGCAGAAACCCTACGAGCGGTGCTTC,CASSAIFRLAGGQKPYERCF
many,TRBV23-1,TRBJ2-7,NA,TGCGCCAGCAGCCAGACAGATCCCTACGAGCAGTACTTC,CASSQTDPYEQYF
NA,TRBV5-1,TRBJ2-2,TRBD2,TGCGCCAGCAGTAGCGGGGGGGGCCTCAACACCGGGGAACTGTTTTTT,CASSSGGGLNTGELFF
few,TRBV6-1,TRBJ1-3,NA,TGTGCCAGCAGTGAACGCGGGCAGGGAGTCGGAAACACCATATATTTT,CASSERGQGVGNTIYF
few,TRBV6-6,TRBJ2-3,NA,TGTGCCAGCAGCATAGTGGGCGGCACAGATACGCAGTATTTT,CASSIVGGTDTQYF
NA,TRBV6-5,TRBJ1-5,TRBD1,TGTGTCAGCGGGGCAGGGGGAGGCAATCAGCCCCAGCATTTT,CVSGAGGGNQPQHF
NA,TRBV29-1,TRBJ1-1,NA,TGCAGCGCTGTGGAGCAGGGACGTAGCACTGAAGCTTTCTTT,CSAVEQGRSTEAFF
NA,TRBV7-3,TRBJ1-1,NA,TGTGCCAGCAGCTTAATCCCGGGGAACACTGAAGCTTTCTTT,CASSLIPGNTEAFF
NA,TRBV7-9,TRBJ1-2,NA,TGTGCCAGCAGCTTAGCTGATAACTATGGCTACACCTTC,CASSLADNYGYTF
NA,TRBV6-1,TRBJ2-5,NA,TGTGCCAGTTTGTTGGCAAGGCAACATGAGACCCAGTACTTC,CASLLARQHETQYF
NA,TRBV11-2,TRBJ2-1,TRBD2,TGTGCCAGCAGCATAGCGGGGGTACCCTACAATGAGCAGTTCTTC,CASSIAGVPYNEQFF
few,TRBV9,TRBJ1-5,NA,TGTGCCAGCAGCGCTTGGGACGGTTCCAATCAGCCCCAGCATTTT,CASSAWDGSNQPQHF
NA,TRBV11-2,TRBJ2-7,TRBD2,TGTGCCAGCGGCTTAGATTGGGTAAGTCTAGCGGGCCCCTACGAGCAGTACTTC,CASGLDWVSLAGPYEQYF
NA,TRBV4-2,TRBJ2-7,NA,TGTGCCAGCAGCCAAGATACAGGGAACTACGAGGAGTATTTC,CASSQDTGNYEEYF
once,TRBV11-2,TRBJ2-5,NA,TGTGCCAGCAGCTTATCCAGGATGGGAGAGACTCAGTACTTC,CASSLSRMGETQYF
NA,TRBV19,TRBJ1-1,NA,TGTGCCAGTAGTTTAGACCGCTATCCTTTGAACACTGAAGCTTTCTTT,CASSLDRYPLNTEAFF
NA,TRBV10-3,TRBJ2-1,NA,TGTGCCATCAGTGAGCCAAATAGCCCGTCCTACAATGAGCAGCTCTTC,CAISEPNSPSYNEQLF
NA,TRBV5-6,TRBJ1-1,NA,TGTGCCAGCAGCGGGGGACCCATATCGACTGAAGCTTTCTTT,CASSGGPISTEAFF
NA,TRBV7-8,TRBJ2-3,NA,TGTGTCAGCAGTTTTGGGCTGGATACGCACTATTTT,CVSSFGLDTHYF
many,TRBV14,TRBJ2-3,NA,TGTGCCAGCAGCCAAGAAGGGGTTACGCAGTATTTT,CASSQEGVTQYF
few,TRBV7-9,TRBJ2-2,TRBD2,TGTGCCAGCAATGGCGGTAGCGGGAGAGGCGACACCGGGGAGCTGTTTTTT,CASNGGSGRGDTGELFF
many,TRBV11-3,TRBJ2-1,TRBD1,TGTGCCAGCAAGGGACAGGGTGTCAATGAGCAGTTCTTC,CASKGQGVNEQFF
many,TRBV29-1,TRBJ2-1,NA,TGCAGCGTTGAATCAAAGGGGGGCGGGTTAGGAAATGAGCAGTTCTTC,CSVESKGGGLGNEQFF
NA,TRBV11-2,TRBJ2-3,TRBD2,TGTGCCAGCAGCTTACCTAGCGGGTACGATACGCAGTACTTT,CASSLPSGYDTQYF
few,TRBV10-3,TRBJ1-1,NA,TGTGCCATCAGTGCAGTAGAGAACAGTGAAGCTTTCTTT,CAISAVENSEAFF